Below, 19 T cell receptor beta chains from the same sample are listed, as sequenced in a study of radiation and T cells in renal cell carcinoma. The method was immunoSEQ multiplex PCR; TCRdb's version includes in-frame clones alone and lacks a portion of them. The table shows 150,000 or so clones, with about 87% occurring only once. Time point of the sample: baseline pretreatment blood. The treatment here: 15 Gy SBRT to primary tumor, nephrectomy 4 weeks later. The specimen was blood, collected from a patient whose treatment included radiotherapy and nephrectomy. The receptors stem from a woman in her seventies with renal cell carcinoma.

For the CDR3, the DNA is TGCAGCGTTGAAGGACATTCAAGCTCCTACAATGAGCAGTTCTTC. As protein: CSVEGHSSSYNEQFF. The rearrangement uses TRBV29-1 and TRBJ2-1; D not certain. CDR3 length: 15 amino acids. CDR1 is SQVTM and CDR2 is ANQGSEA in the germline V gene. V lost 1 base and J 0 bases, leaving 10 bases between the germline ends.

The gene calls are TRBV9 and TRBJ2-3; maybe TRBD2 (6 bases). The CDR3 extends over 15 amino acids. Per the germline V gene, CDR1 is SGDLS and CDR2 is YYNGEE. With 0 bases removed from V and 0 bases from J, the gap between germline ends came to 8 bases. CDR3 sequence: CASSVGRDSTDTQYF. CDR3 bases: TGTGCCAGCAGCGTAGGGCGGGACAGCACAGATACGCAGTATTTT. Using reference TRBV9 and TRBJ2-3 for the parts outside the CDR3, the full variable domain is DSGVTQTPKHLITATGQRVTLRCSPRSGDLSVYWYQQSLDQGLQFLIQYYNGEERAKGNILERFSAQQFPDLHSELNLSSLELGDSALYFCASSVGRDSTDTQYFGPGTRLTVL.

The genes are TRBV6-5 and TRBJ2-7; 7 bases are shared with TRBD1. The CDR3 contains 14 residues. J gave up 2 bases and V 7 bases, and 8 bases lay outside the gene matches. Germline V gene data show CDR1 as MNHEY and CDR2 as SVGAGI. CDR3 protein: CASNLQGTPYEQYF. The DNA for the CDR3 is TGTGCCAGCAACCTACAGGGGACCCCCTACGAGCAGTACTTC.

The chain uses TRBV5-1 and TRBJ1-2; 9 bases are a match to TRBD1. This CDR3 comprises 15 residues. The germline V gene has CDR1 SGHRS and CDR2 YFSETQ. J lost 5 bases, V lost 4 bases, and 9 bases had no gene match. The CDR3 sequence is CASSTGQGSRYGYTF. CDR3 nucleotide sequence: TGCGCCAGCAGCACTGGACAGGGGAGTAGGTATGGCTACACCTTC.

This clone showed up just once. The chain is built from TRBV19 and TRBJ1-5; D is unresolved. Germline V lookup: CDR1 LNHDA, CDR2 SQIVND (reference sequence). CDR3 size: 15 residues. Between the trimmed V and J ends, which lost 2 bases and 9 bases, there was a span of 17 bases. The DNA for the CDR3 is TGTGCCAGTAGTATACGGGTCCGGGGAACGAGGCCCCAGCATTTT. This sequence encodes CASSIRVRGTRPQHF.

The chain carries TRBV6-1 and TRBJ2-7; D is unclear. The CDR3 covers 12 residues. Per germline, CDR1 MNHNS and CDR2 SASEGT. V lost 7 bases and J lost 6, with 13 bases in between. CDR3 loop: CASTTLVSEQYF. The CDR3 DNA follows: TGTGCCAGCACCACTTTAGTGAGCGAGCAGTACTTC.

Here the CDR3 reads CASSSTIYEQYF. The CDR3 DNA follows: TGTGCCAGCAGTTCAACTATCTACGAGCAGTACTTC. This chain uses TRBV28 with TRBJ2-7; unclear D gene. The CDR3 loop spans 12 amino acids. V lost 4 bases to trimming and J lost 3 bases, with 7 bases between them. From germline, CDR1 is MDHEN and CDR2 SYDVKM.

The chain uses TRBV12-5 and TRBJ2-2, with 9 bases lining up with TRBD2. The CDR3 length is 17 residues. Germline values: CDR1 LGHNT, CDR2 FRNRAP. The junction had 6 bases not matched to a gene; V was cut back by 4 bases and J by 0 bases. CDR3 amino acids: CASGSPSSGANTGELFF. The CDR3 coding sequence is TGTGCTAGTGGTTCCCCATCTAGCGGGGCGAACACCGGGGAGCTGTTTTTT. Complete variable domain (other parts from reference TRBV12-5 and TRBJ2-2): DARVTQTPRHKVTEMGQEVTMRCQPILGHNTVFWYRQTMMQGLELLAYFRNRAPLDDSGMPKDRFSAEMPDATLATLKIQPSEPRDSAVYFCASGSPSSGANTGELFFGEGSRLTVL.

The chain carries TRBV5-4 and TRBJ2-5; D might be TRBD1 or TRBD2, each matching 6 bases. Germline V lookup: CDR1 SGHNT, CDR2 YYREEE (reference sequence). V was pared by 4 bases and J by 2 bases, with 12 bases between. This CDR3 is 14 amino acids long. This CDR3 is CASSPRGPQETQYF. DNA for the CDR3: TGTGCCAGCAGCCCACGGGGGCCTCAAGAGACCCAGTACTTC.

The gene calls are TRBV7-2 and TRBJ2-1, with D possibly TRBD1 on 7 matching bases. The CDR3 spans 15 residues. Germline V gene sequence: CDR1 SGHTA, CDR2 FQGNSA. Deletions cut 5 bases from V and 7 bases from J, with 18 bases between. The CDR3 sequence: CASSTGTLTGNEQFF. CDR3 sequence (DNA): TGTGCCAGCAGCACCGGGACTCTGACAGGGAATGAGCAGTTCTTC.

This rearrangement joins TRBV30 to TRBJ1-1; D perhaps matches TRBD1 (5 bases). Trimming removed 3 bases at V and 1 base at J, with 12 bases between. The CDR3 runs to 14 residues. Germline V gene sequence: CDR1 GTSNPN, CDR2 SVGIG (reference sequence). The CDR3: CAWRARGSNTEAFF. Written as DNA, the CDR3 is TGTGCCTGGAGGGCAAGGGGCTCGAACACTGAAGCTTTCTTT.

This clone was seen a handful of times. The V gene is TRBV7-9, the J gene TRBJ1-5; 7 nucleotides match TRBD1. Germline V lookup: CDR1 SEHNR, CDR2 FQNEAQ (reference sequence). V gave up 5 bases and J gave up 6 bases; unmatched junction bases: 10. The CDR3 runs 15 residues. The CDR3 nucleotides are TGTGCCAGCAGCCCACAGGGGAATATCGGTCAGCCCCAGCATTTT. It yields the protein CASSPQGNIGQPQHF.

This clone was seen once. The genes are TRBV7-6 and TRBJ1-1; D uncertain. The ends were cut back, 2 bases at V and 1 base at J, with 8 bases in the middle. Germline lookup yields CDR1 SGHVS and CDR2 FNYEAQ. This CDR3 is 14 amino acids long. CDR3: CASSLRAGNTEAFF. DNA for the CDR3: TGTGCCAGCAGCTTAAGGGCAGGGAACACTGAAGCTTTCTTT.

This rearrangement joins TRBV6-4 to TRBJ1-1; tentatively, D is TRBD1 (6 bases). The V gene lost 4 bases and the J gene lost 9 bases, with 9 bases spanning the gap. Germline V gene lookup returns CDR1 MRHNA and CDR2 SNTAGT. This CDR3 has 11 amino acids. CDR3 residues: CASSAGQQAFF. The CDR3 DNA sequence: TGTGCCAGCAGTGCCGGACAGCAAGCTTTCTTT.

This clone was picked up one time. V gene TRBV9 combines with J gene TRBJ2-3; D may be TRBD1 or TRBD2 (5 bases each). Per germline, CDR1 SGDLS and CDR2 YYNGEE. The ends were cut back, 3 bases at V and 2 bases at J, with 13 bases in the middle. The CDR3 has 15 amino acids. This CDR3 is CASSGGPLITDTQYF. CDR3 bases: TGTGCCAGCAGCGGGGGACCCCTAATCACAGATACGCAGTATTTT.

This clone was seen more than once but under ten times. The chain has TRBV6-1 and TRBJ1-5; D is undetermined. V was shortened by 1 base and J by 5 bases, with 6 bases between the two germline ends. Germline CDR1 MNHNS, CDR2 SASEGT. The CDR3 is 13 residues long. The DNA of the CDR3 is TGTGCCAGCAGTGAAGGGGCGGATCAGCCCCAGCATTTT. It specifies CASSEGADQPQHF.

The sample holds a few counts of this clone. V and J are TRBV7-8 and TRBJ1-1, with D uncertain. Trimming removed 4 bases from V and 2 bases from J, with 17 bases in between. Germline CDR1 is SGHVS and CDR2 is FQNEAQ. CDR3 length: 16 amino acids. Here the CDR3 DNA reads TGTGCCAGCAGCTACTCGGGTGCCAGTGTAAACACTGAAGCTTTCTTT. Residues: CASSYSGASVNTEAFF.

V is TRBV15 and J is TRBJ1-5; perhaps TRBD1 as D (6 bases). Trimming removed 0 bases from V and 3 bases from J, with 18 bases in between. The germline V gene has CDR1 LNHNV and CDR2 YYDKDF (reference sequence). CDR3 size: 18 residues. The CDR3 loop is CATSREQGFTLDNQPQHF. The CDR3, as DNA: TGTGCCACCAGCAGAGAACAGGGTTTTACTTTGGACAATCAGCCCCAGCATTTT.

The V and J genes are TRBV27 and TRBJ1-3; D gene uncertain. The CDR3 runs to 15 residues. Germline V gene lookup returns CDR1 MNHEY and CDR2 SMNVEV (reference sequence). Trimming stripped 2 bases from V and 0 bases from J, with 8 bases between. The CDR3 nucleotides read TGTGCCAGCAGTTTAGGGCCCAACTCTGGAAACACCATATATTTT. This sequence encodes CASSLGPNSGNTIYF.